Listed below are T cell receptor beta chains from one sample, sequenced in a study of Ad26.COV2.S vaccination and SARS-CoV-2 variants. Using immunoSEQ multiplex PCR, the repertoire was profiled, and TCRdb retains in-frame clones only, with some absent. The sample holds around 270,000 clones; roughly 87% are singletons and the top ten take less than 3%. Specimen: peripheral blood, collected in a trial of Ad26.COV2.S vaccine versus placebo. These receptors all come from a person between 18 and 65 years old who received the Ad26.COV2.S COVID-19 vaccine or a placebo. Each CDR3 is given with its conserved first and last residue. Each record gives: V gene, D gene, J gene, clone size, CDR3 DNA, CDR3 protein. A D gene is named only where the DNA matches it firmly. A clone size is listed for some rows: how often the clone was seen (once, few, many), or a class if it is expanded.

v_call: TRBV5-3
d_call: .
j_call: TRBJ1-3
clone_size: few
cdr3_nt: TGTGCCAGAAGCCCATTCGAAAGTGGGGGCGAAAGAAACACCATATATTTT
cdr3_aa: CARSPFESGGERNTIYF

v_call: TRBV7-3
d_call: TRBD1
j_call: TRBJ2-5
clone_size: .
cdr3_nt: TGTGCCAGCAGCACCGGCGACAGGGGGGAGACCCAGTACTTC
cdr3_aa: CASSTGDRGETQYF

v_call: TRBV18
d_call: .
j_call: TRBJ2-5
clone_size: .
cdr3_nt: TGTGCCAGCTCACCCGCCCCTCTGGGGACCCAGTACTTC
cdr3_aa: CASSPAPLGTQYF

v_call: TRBV4-2
d_call: TRBD2
j_call: TRBJ2-1
clone_size: .
cdr3_nt: TGTGCCAGCAGCCAAGATTGGACTAGCGGGCCCCTGGAGCAGTTCTTC
cdr3_aa: CASSQDWTSGPLEQFF

v_call: TRBV24-1
d_call: TRBD2
j_call: TRBJ2-4
clone_size: .
cdr3_nt: TGTGCCACTAGTAGCGGGGGGACCAAAAACATTCAGTACTTC
cdr3_aa: CATSSGGTKNIQYF

v_call: TRBV12-3/TRBV12-4
d_call: .
j_call: TRBJ2-1
clone_size: .
cdr3_nt: TGTGCCAGCAGTATACCGGGAAAGCAGTTCTTC
cdr3_aa: CASSIPGKQFF

v_call: TRBV5-1
d_call: .
j_call: TRBJ1-1
clone_size: .
cdr3_nt: TGCGCCAGCAGCAGCTTCGTAGGAGTGGGTGAAGCTTTCTTT
cdr3_aa: CASSSFVGVGEAFF

v_call: TRBV30
d_call: .
j_call: TRBJ1-6
clone_size: .
cdr3_nt: TGTGCCTGGAGTGTATTCCGGTCTTATAATTCACCCCTCCACTTT
cdr3_aa: CAWSVFRSYNSPLHF

v_call: TRBV6-6
d_call: .
j_call: TRBJ2-1
clone_size: .
cdr3_nt: TGTGCCAGCAGCTTCCAGTGGCGGGATGAGCAGTTCTTC
cdr3_aa: CASSFQWRDEQFF

v_call: TRBV7-7
d_call: TRBD2
j_call: TRBJ2-5
clone_size: .
cdr3_nt: TGTGCCAGCAGCTTAGCTCCGGGGGGCCAAGAGACCCAGTACTTC
cdr3_aa: CASSLAPGGQETQYF

v_call: TRBV11-2
d_call: TRBD2
j_call: TRBJ2-4
clone_size: .
cdr3_nt: TGTGCCAGCAGTGGGCTAGCGGGAGCCCTAGCCAAAAACATTCAGTACTTC
cdr3_aa: CASSGLAGALAKNIQYF

v_call: TRBV7-2
d_call: .
j_call: TRBJ2-6
clone_size: .
cdr3_nt: TGTGCCAGCAGCCGGGACCGTTCTGAAGTCCTGACTTTC
cdr3_aa: CASSRDRSEVLTF

v_call: TRBV4-3
d_call: .
j_call: TRBJ1-1
clone_size: few
cdr3_nt: TGCGCCAGCAGCCAATTTGCGGTAAACACTGAAGCTTTCTTT
cdr3_aa: CASSQFAVNTEAFF

v_call: TRBV27
d_call: TRBD2
j_call: TRBJ2-6
clone_size: .
cdr3_nt: TGTGCCAGCAGGGCGTGGGGGGGGGACTCTCGGATCCCTGGGGCCAACGTCCTGACTTTC
cdr3_aa: CASRAWGGDSRIPGANVLTF

v_call: TRBV20-1
d_call: .
j_call: TRBJ2-5
clone_size: .
cdr3_nt: TGCAGTGCTAGTACCTGGAGCCGGGAGACCCAGTACTTC
cdr3_aa: CSASTWSRETQYF

v_call: TRBV6-5
d_call: .
j_call: TRBJ2-1
clone_size: .
cdr3_nt: TGTGCCAGCCGGATGATGGGGACCAATGAGCAGTTCTTC
cdr3_aa: CASRMMGTNEQFF